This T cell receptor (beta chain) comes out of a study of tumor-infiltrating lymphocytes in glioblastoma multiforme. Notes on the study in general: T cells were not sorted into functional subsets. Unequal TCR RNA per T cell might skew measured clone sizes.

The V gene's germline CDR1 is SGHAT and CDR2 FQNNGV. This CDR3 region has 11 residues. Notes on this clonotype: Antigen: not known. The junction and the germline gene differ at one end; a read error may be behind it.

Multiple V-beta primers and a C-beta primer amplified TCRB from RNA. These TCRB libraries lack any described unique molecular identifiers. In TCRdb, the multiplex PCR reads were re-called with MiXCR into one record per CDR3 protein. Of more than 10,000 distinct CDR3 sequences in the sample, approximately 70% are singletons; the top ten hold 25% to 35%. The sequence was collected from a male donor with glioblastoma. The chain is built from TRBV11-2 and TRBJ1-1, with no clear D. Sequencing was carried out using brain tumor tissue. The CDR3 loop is CASNSNTEAFF. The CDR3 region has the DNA TGTGCCAGCAACTCCAACACGGAAGCTTTTTTT. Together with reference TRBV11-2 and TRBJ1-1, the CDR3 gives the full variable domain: EAGVAQSPRYKIIEKRQSVAFWCNPISGHATLYWYQQILGQGPKLLIQFQNNGVVDDSQLPKDRFSAERLKGVDSTLKIQPAKLEDSAVYLCASNSNTEAFFGQGTRLTVV.